This entry concerns a single T cell receptor beta chain. The target antigen is unknown. This entry comes from a study of cytomegalovirus exposure and HLA in healthy donors. Study results and caveats: Cytomegalovirus status was reportedly diagnosed by the classifier with high specificity and sensitivity.

The protocol was immunoSEQ multiplex PCR, while the TCRdb copy is restricted to in-frame clones and leaves out a portion. The sample records some 41,000 clones, roughly 93% being singletons. This CDR3 comprises 14 residues. V trimming: 7 bases; J trimming: 4 bases; junction bases outside the gene matches: 8. Germline V gene lookup returns CDR1 SGHRS and CDR2 YFSETQ. Material: PBMCs. The chain employs TRBV5-1 and TRBJ1-1, with TRBD1 identical over 9 bases. This TCR came from a woman aged 18 to 35 in good health and CMV-seronegative. CDR3 sequence reads: CASAYHRGPTEAFF. The CDR3 nucleotides are TGCGCCAGCGCCTACCACAGGGGGCCCACTGAAGCTTTCTTT.